The following is a T cell receptor beta chain sequence with its context. Its target is not known. Assay used: immunoSEQ multiplex PCR; TCRdb lists only in-frame clones, some missing. The sample has around 120,000 clones, roughly 92% seen once. This record comes from a study of Tregs in tolerant kidney transplant recipients. V shed 1 base, J shed 4 bases, and the junction held 3 bases outside the gene matches. CDR3 size: 15 residues. The germline V gene encodes CDR1 SGHTS and CDR2 YDEGEE. Findings and limits, study-wide: Biological reproducibility was not directly addressed, but technical replication error appeared minimal. Findings come from small patient numbers and require larger validation. Tregs expanded with activated donor B cells seemed most donor-specific.

Material: CD4+ T cells from blood. The rearrangement uses TRBV5-8 and TRBJ2-3; TRBD1 matches at 10 bases. The receptor comes from a human donor in good health. CDR3 residues: CASSLSGQGPDTQYF. The CDR3 DNA sequence: TGTGCCAGCAGCTTGTCGGGACAGGGGCCAGATACGCAGTATTTT.